This TCR beta chain came from a study of cytomegalovirus exposure and HLA in healthy donors. Study-wide points: Three chains tied to CMV proved CMV antigen-specific in vitro.

With V trimmed by 6 bases and J by 5 bases, 4 bases remained unmatched. The CDR3 covers 13 residues. CDR1 is SGHTA, CDR2 FQGTGA, per germline. The PCR made use of 60 Vbeta and 13 Jbeta primers. Profiled with immunoSEQ multiplex PCR; TCRdb holds only in-frame clones, not every one. Among about 120,000 clones, roughly 83% were seen once, and the ten largest hold around 20%. Concerning this clone: Its cognate antigen is unknown.

This receptor was obtained from a man younger than 35 in good health and CMV-seropositive. Sequencing used PBMCs. The gene calls are TRBV7-3 and TRBJ2-3, with 8 positions matching TRBD2. This chain's CDR3 is CASSLAGIDTQYF. Here the CDR3 DNA reads TGTGCCAGCAGTTTAGCGGGGATAGATACGCAGTATTTT.